Below, 21 T cell receptor beta chains from the same sample are listed, as sequenced in a study of blood T cell repertoires in COVID-19 (dated by TCRdb to 2019 to 2021). The library was built by means of the immunoSEQ multiplex PCR assay. TCRdb re-hosts the immuneACCESS table, in-frame sequences only. Its copies lack some clones; in the studies checked, an unresolved V gene accounts for under half of them, and the cause for the rest is not known. The sample table records about 120,000 clones; around 88% of these occur just once. Together, the top ten hold under 20% of the sample. The sequenced material came from peripheral blood. The receptors derive from a human donor with acute or convalescent COVID-19. The donor label of this sample is uncertain.

The J gene is TRBJ2-3, the V gene TRBV3-1 (or the pseudogene TRBV3-2); D might be TRBD2 (6 bases). Looked up from germline, CDR1 is LGHDT and CDR2 is YNNKEL (reference sequence). This CDR3 has 15 amino acids. V was shortened by 4 bases and J by 0 bases, with 11 bases between the two germline ends. CDR3 DNA sequence: TGTGCCAGCAGCCCAACGGGACTTAGCACAGATACGCAGTATTTT. Protein: CASSPTGLSTDTQYF.

The rearrangement links TRBV3-1 (or the pseudogene TRBV3-2) to TRBJ2-1; D is possibly TRBD2 (6 bases). The V end was cut by 0 bases, the J end by 3 bases, with 12 bases between. Germline loops: CDR1 LGHDT, CDR2 YNNKEL (reference sequence). CDR3 length equals 16 residues. The CDR3 loop reads CASSQEGTSGYNEQFF. The CDR3 DNA follows: TGTGCCAGCAGCCAAGAAGGGACTTCAGGCTACAATGAGCAGTTCTTC.

The chain is built from TRBV15 and TRBJ1-4; weak D call: TRBD1 (6 bases). From germline, CDR1 is LNHNV and CDR2 YYDKDF (reference sequence). This CDR3 has 15 amino acids. Between the trimmed V and J ends, which lost 1 base and 3 bases, there was a span of 9 bases. The chain's CDR3 is CATSRADSPNEKLFF. The CDR3 region has the DNA TGTGCCACCAGCAGAGCGGACAGTCCTAATGAAAAACTGTTTTTT.

The chain joins TRBV28 to TRBJ1-4, with unresolved D. Germline CDR1 and CDR2: MDHEN and SYDVKM. The CDR3 has 16 amino acids. V shed 2 bases and J shed 7 bases, with 17 bases lying between them. CDR3 sequence (DNA): TGTGCCAGCAGTTTAGGAGGGCTGGGAGGGAGTGAAAAACTGTTTTTT. As protein: CASSLGGLGGSEKLFF.

The chain carries TRBV30 and TRBJ1-2, with D unresolved. Germline V lookup: CDR1 GTSNPN, CDR2 SVGIG (reference sequence). This CDR3 is 13 amino acids long. V was cut by 5 bases and J by 5 bases, with 15 bases left in between. The CDR3 protein is CAWASGFRYGYTF. CDR3 sequence (DNA): TGTGCCTGGGCCAGCGGGTTTAGGTATGGCTACACCTTC.

The chain joins TRBV15 to TRBJ2-3; 8 nucleotides line up with TRBD2. Looked up from germline, CDR1 is LNHNV and CDR2 is YYDKDF (reference sequence). This CDR3 comprises 16 residues. V shed 2 bases and J 1 base; nucleotides not matched to a gene: 5. CDR3 loop: CATSRLAGGGTDTQYF. CDR3 nucleotides: TGTGCCACCAGCAGACTAGCGGGTGGGGGCACAGATACGCAGTATTTT. The full variable domain, in which reference TRBV15 and TRBJ2-3 provide the parts outside the CDR3, is DAMVIQNPRYQVTQFGKPVTLSCSQTLNHNVMYWYQQKSSQAPKLLFHYYDKDFNNEADTPDNFQSRRPNTSFCFLDIRSPGLGDTAMYLCATSRLAGGGTDTQYFGPGTRLTVL.

This clone turned up a few times. The genes are TRBV7-2 and TRBJ2-5, with 10 positions matching TRBD2. J lost 5 bases, V lost 6 bases, and 6 bases had no gene match. From germline, CDR1 is SGHTA and CDR2 FQGNSA. This CDR3 is built from 14 residues. CDR3 region: CASRKRGGDETQYF. CDR3 in DNA: TGTGCCAGCAGAAAGCGGGGGGGTGATGAGACCCAGTACTTC.

V gene TRBV9 combines with J gene TRBJ1-4; the D is unclear. The ends were cut back, 4 bases at V and 7 bases at J, with 11 bases in the middle. The CDR3 consists of 13 residues. Germline CDR1 and CDR2: SGDLS and YYNGEE. CDR3 loop: CASSPRTGEKLFF. CDR3 in DNA: TGTGCCAGCAGCCCAAGAACTGGTGAAAAACTGTTTTTT.

V and J are TRBV6-5 and TRBJ1-5; D gene uncertain. The CDR3 spans 15 residues. CDR1 is MNHEY, CDR2 SVGAGI, per germline. V was cut by 11 bases and J by 7 bases, with 24 bases left in between. The CDR3 sequence: CAVRGQNSLMQPQHF. The DNA of the CDR3 is TGTGCCGTCAGAGGGCAGAATTCTTTGATGCAGCCCCAGCATTTT.

This chain joins TRBV7-8 and TRBJ2-1; tentatively, D is TRBD2 (6 bases). V lost 2 bases, J lost 1 base, and 21 bases lay in between. This CDR3 is 19 amino acids long. In germline, CDR1 is SGHVS, CDR2 FQNEAQ. CDR3 DNA: TGTGCCAGCAGCTTAATCTCTTATGTGGGGGGAAGTTCCTACAATGAGCAGTTCTTC. Translated: CASSLISYVGGSSYNEQFF. Full variable domain (missing parts from reference TRBV7-8 and TRBJ2-1): GAGVSQSPRYKVAKRGQDVALRCDPISGHVSLFWYQQALGQGPEFLTYFQNEAQLDKSGLPSDRFFAERPEGSVSTLKIQRTQQEDSAVYLCASSLISYVGGSSYNEQFFGPGTRLTVL.

This clone has a handful of counts. The chain couples TRBV7-9 to TRBJ1-5; tentative D call: TRBD1 (5 bases). Germline V CDR1 and CDR2: SEHNR, FQNEAQ (reference sequence). V was shortened by 1 base and J by 4 bases, with 8 bases between the two germline ends. The CDR3 length is 14 residues. The CDR3 coding sequence is TGTGCCAGCAGCTTAGGGGGGAGGAATCAGCCCCAGCATTTT. It codes for CASSLGGRNQPQHF.

The J gene is TRBJ2-7, the V gene TRBV28, with TRBD1 matching 11 bases. V trimming: 2 bases; J trimming: 3 bases; junction bases outside the gene matches: 6. CDR3 size: 16 residues. Germline V gene lookup returns CDR1 MDHEN and CDR2 SYDVKM. This CDR3 is CASSLSRGTGGYEQYF. In DNA form, the CDR3 reads TGTGCCAGCAGTTTAAGCCGTGGGACAGGGGGCTACGAGCAGTACTTC.

This clone came up a few times. The V and J genes are TRBV18 and TRBJ1-5; D unclear. This CDR3 region has 15 residues. The ends were cut back, 3 bases at V and 0 bases at J, with 9 bases in the middle. The V gene's germline CDR1 is KGHSH and CDR2 LQKENI. The CDR3 nucleotides read TGTGCCAGCTCACCTAATCCAGATAGCAATCAGCCCCAGCATTTT. It is translated as CASSPNPDSNQPQHF.

V is TRBV28 and J is TRBJ1-2, with 9 bases lining up with TRBD1. This CDR3 region has 13 residues. Trimming cost V 5 bases and J 8 bases; bases outside gene matches: 6. CDR1 and CDR2 (germline): MDHEN, SYDVKM. CDR3 residues: CASSEGTGNGYTF. Written as DNA, the CDR3 is TGTGCCAGCAGTGAAGGGACAGGGAACGGCTACACCTTC.

The chain combines TRBV19 with TRBJ1-2; unclear D gene. This CDR3 contains 14 residues. V lost 9 bases, J lost 3 bases, and 17 bases lay in between. In germline, CDR1 is LNHDA, CDR2 SQIVND (reference sequence). The CDR3 reads CASTVPGLHYGYTF. CDR3 in DNA: TGTGCCAGCACGGTCCCGGGGTTACACTATGGCTACACCTTC.

The chain employs TRBV27 and TRBJ1-5; TRBD1 matches 9 bases. Germline V lookup: CDR1 MNHEY, CDR2 SMNVEV (reference sequence). CDR3 length: 11 amino acids. The CDR3 region is CRTGGNQPQHF. The CDR3, as DNA: TGTCGGACAGGGGGCAATCAGCCCCAGCATTTT.

This clone was detected only once. J is TRBJ2-7 and V is TRBV6-1; 9 nucleotides align to TRBD1. The V gene end was trimmed by 1 base and the J gene end by 3 bases; junction bases not matched to a gene: 13. This CDR3 is built from 18 residues. Germline CDR1 and CDR2: MNHNS and SASEGT. The CDR3 reads CASSEEEGEPGQGYEQYF. In DNA, the CDR3 is TGTGCCAGCAGTGAAGAAGAAGGAGAGCCGGGACAGGGCTACGAGCAGTACTTC.

The chain uses TRBV7-2 and TRBJ2-4; no definite D call. This CDR3 has 12 amino acids. V was shortened by 0 bases and J by 7 bases, with 4 bases between the two germline ends. Germline CDR1 is SGHTA and CDR2 is FQGNSA. CDR3 sequence (DNA): TGTGCCAGCAGCTTAGCGGGCAACATTCAGTACTTC. Its protein product is CASSLAGNIQYF. Filled out from reference TRBV7-2 and TRBJ2-4, the complete variable domain reads GAGVSQSPSNKVTEKGKDVELRCDPISGHTALYWYRQSLGQGLEFLIYFQGNSAPDKSGLPSDRFSAERTGGSVSTLTIQRTQQEDSAVYLCASSLAGNIQYFGAGTRLSVL.

The gene calls are TRBV7-2 and TRBJ1-2, with no clear D. V shed 4 bases and J shed 4 bases, with 7 bases lying between them. Germline V gives CDR1 SGHTA, CDR2 FQGNSA. This CDR3 has 12 residues. The DNA for the CDR3 is TGTGCCAGCAGCTCCACGGGCTATGGCTACACCTTC. It codes for CASSSTGYGYTF.

V is TRBV5-5 and J is TRBJ2-5, with D perhaps TRBD1 (5 bases). The V and J ends lost 6 bases and 1 base respectively, with 16 bases between them. The CDR3 contains 15 residues. Germline CDR1 and CDR2: SGHKS and YYEKEE (reference sequence). The CDR3 loop reads CASTLTDIPQETQYF. The CDR3 region has the DNA TGTGCCAGCACCCTAACGGACATTCCCCAAGAGACCCAGTACTTC. The full variable domain, its missing parts supplied by reference TRBV5-5 and TRBJ2-5, is DAGVTQSPTHLIKTRGQQVTLRCSPISGHKSVSWYQQVLGQGPQFIFQYYEKEERGRGNFPDRFSARQFPNYSSELNVNALLLGDSALYLCASTLTDIPQETQYFGPGTRLLVL.

This clone was picked up one time. The chain has TRBV30 and TRBJ2-7, with a tentative D call TRBD1 (5 bases). Germline CDR1 reads GTSNPN; CDR2 reads SVGIG (reference sequence). Trimming removed 3 bases at V and 2 bases at J, with 14 bases between. The CDR3 covers 14 residues. The CDR3 nucleotides are TGTGCCTGGAGCTCCAGAAGGGGTCCCTACGAGCAGTACTTC. This translates into CAWSSRRGPYEQYF.